This T cell receptor (beta chain) comes out of a study of graft-versus-host responses after intestinal transplantation. About the study: Among the recipients, all got anti-thymocyte globulin induction and then tacrolimus and steroids for 3 to 4 years. General observations from the study: Recipient marrow contained GvH clones, some of which appeared first in ileum or blood. Allografts of one patient group, those with graft-donor T cell macrochimerism, had high graft-versus-host to host-versus-graft clonal ratios.

A remark on this clone: Its cognate antigen is unknown.

The germline V gene has CDR1 MNHEY and CDR2 SVGAGI. The CDR3 sequence is 16 residues long. The junction had 4 bases not matched to a gene; V was cut back by 0 bases and J by 4 bases. Some clones are missing from TCRdb's copy, which holds only in-frame ones; the method was immunoSEQ multiplex PCR. The table has 30,000 or so clones, 70% to 85% seen once. The chain uses TRBV6-5 and TRBJ1-4; TRBD1 matches 8 bases. The clonotype was recovered from a human donor who received an intestinal transplant. The source was unstimulated CD8+ T cells sorted from spleen or lymph node cells, collected before intestinal transplant. CDR3 bases: TGTGCCAGCAGTTACTCCTCGGGACAGGTTAATGAAAAACTGTTTTTT. It translates to CASSYSSGQVNEKLFF.